This section outlines one TCR beta chain sequence together with its context. No antigen is known for it. One end of the junction is discordant with germline, which a read error may explain. 60 Vbeta and 13 Jbeta primers were used in PCR. Here immunoSEQ multiplex PCR was the method, and the copy in TCRdb shows in-frame clones only, minus some. The table has about 190,000 clones, about four fifths seen once. The entry originates in a study of cytomegalovirus exposure and HLA in healthy donors. General study results and limits: Researchers counted 164 TCR beta chains as cytomegalovirus-associated. It was confirmed in vitro that a few of the CMV-associated chains were specific for CMV antigens.

This CDR3 has 17 amino acids. CDR1 SSHAT and CDR2 FNYEAQ come from the germline V gene (reference sequence). Material for sequencing was PBMCs. The sequence was collected from a woman aged 25 to 45 in good health and CMV-seropositive. The chain has TRBV7-7 and TRBJ2-6; 8 bases map to TRBD2. DNA for the CDR3: TGTGCTAGCAGCCCGGGGGGGCTTCGTAGTGGGGCCAACGTCCTGACTTTC. It is translated as CASSPGGLRSGANVLTF.